The 30 T cell receptor beta chains presented below share a single source sample, sequenced in a study of shared clonotypes between healthy human individuals. Assay used: immunoSEQ multiplex PCR; TCRdb lists only in-frame clones, some missing. Among about 230,000 clones, 60% to 80% were seen once, and the ten largest hold 8.5% to 14%. Material for sequencing was memory CD4+ T cells sorted from blood. Subset described: CD45RA-negative fraction. These TCRs come from a man under 40 in good health.

This chain joins TRBV4-3 and TRBJ2-3; 9 bases are shared with TRBD1. In germline, CDR1 is LGHNA, CDR2 YSLEER. The trim removed 3 bases at V and 4 bases at J, leaving 8 bases unmatched. CDR3 length: 16 residues. CDR3 bases: TGCGCCAGCAGCCACGGTTTGGACAGGGGCGCAGATACGCAGTATTTT. Protein sequence: CASSHGLDRGADTQYF.

The rearrangement uses TRBV27 and TRBJ2-5, with TRBD1 as a possible D gene (6 bases). This CDR3 contains 16 residues. CDR1 MNHEY and CDR2 SMNVEV come from the germline V gene (reference sequence). Trimming took off 5 bases at V and 5 bases at J, with 21 bases between the two ends. CDR3 sequence: CASSTYRTGGEETQYF. CDR3 coding DNA: TGTGCCAGCAGTACCTACCGTACTGGGGGCGAGGAGACCCAGTACTTC.

J is TRBJ2-7 and V is TRBV15; tentative D call: TRBD1 (6 bases). The CDR3 is made up of 13 amino acids. V dropped 5 bases and J dropped 4 bases, with 12 bases sitting between them. CDR1 and CDR2 (germline): LNHNV, YYDKDF (reference sequence). The CDR3 DNA follows: TGTGCCACCAGCCTACGGCAGGGGTACGAGCAGTACTTC. It yields the protein CATSLRQGYEQYF.

This sequence joins TRBV18 and TRBJ2-5; D not resolved. This CDR3 is built from 12 residues. CDR1 and CDR2 from the germline V gene are KGHSH and LQKENI. Between the trimmed V and J ends, which lost 2 bases and 5 bases, there was a span of 6 bases. The DNA for the CDR3 is TGTGCCAGCTCACCATTCCCGGAGACCCAGTACTTC. This codes for CASSPFPETQYF.

This chain connects TRBV5-1 to TRBJ2-1; 14 bases are a match to TRBD2. Germline loops: CDR1 SGHRS, CDR2 YFSETQ. The CDR3 has 19 residues. With V trimmed by 4 bases and J by 3 bases, 12 bases remained unmatched. CDR3 sequence reads: CASSDGTSGRGSYYNEQFF. In DNA, the CDR3 is TGCGCCAGCAGCGACGGGACTAGCGGGAGAGGATCTTACTACAATGAGCAGTTCTTC.

This clone was detected a few times. The chain joins TRBV5-4 to TRBJ2-7; either TRBD1 or TRBD2 may fit D (5 bases each). Between the trimmed V and J ends, which lost 0 bases and 4 bases, there was a span of 8 bases. CDR1 and CDR2 (germline): SGHNT, YYREEE (reference sequence). The CDR3 totals 13 residues. This CDR3 reads CASSLGGRYEQYF. The CDR3 DNA reads TGTGCCAGCAGCTTGGGGGGACGTTACGAGCAGTACTTC.

The chain carries TRBV5-1 and TRBJ1-2; D is ambiguous. The CDR3 consists of 14 residues. Trimming left V 0 bases short and J 4 bases short, with 10 bases between. Germline V gene sequence: CDR1 SGHRS, CDR2 YFSETQ. The CDR3 loop is CASSLESGSYGYTF. CDR3 bases: TGCGCCAGCAGCTTGGAGTCGGGTAGCTATGGCTACACCTTC.

The chain combines TRBV21-1 with TRBJ2-1. TRBV21-1 is a listed pseudogene. This CDR3 is built from 11 residues. In DNA, the CDR3 is TGTGCCAGCAGGACCCACAATGAGCAGTTCTTC. It yields the protein CASRTHNEQFF.

The CDR3 nucleotides read TGCGCCAGCAGCTTTATGCCAACTAATGAAAAACTGTTTTTT. This encodes CASSFMPTNEKLFF. This rearrangement joins TRBV5-1 to TRBJ1-4, with unresolved D. The germline V and J ends were trimmed by 2 bases and 0 bases, with 5 bases remaining between them. The CDR3 has 14 amino acids. Germline V gene lookup returns CDR1 SGHRS and CDR2 YFSETQ.

The chain employs TRBV29-1 and TRBJ2-7; 9 bases fit TRBD2. This CDR3 has 11 amino acids. Trimming took 8 bases from V and 3 from J; bases not matched to a gene: 2. Germline CDR1 SQVTM, CDR2 ANQGSEA. CDR3 nucleotides: TGCAGCACGACTAGCGGCTACGAGCAGTACTTC. This encodes CSTTSGYEQYF.

A word on this clone: A junction boundary mismatches the germline segment, possibly from a read error. V is TRBV7-9 and J is TRBJ2-7, with D unresolved. CDR3 length: 13 residues. Germline lookup yields CDR1 SEHNR and CDR2 FQNEAQ (reference sequence). CDR3 amino acids: CASSLFDRAHFAF. In DNA form, the CDR3 reads TGTGCCAGCAGCTTATTTGACCGGGCCCACTTCGCCTTC.

The chain is built from TRBV4-1 and TRBJ1-2; 9 nucleotides match TRBD1. This CDR3 spans 15 amino acids. Trimming at V came to 4 bases and at J to 2 bases, leaving 5 bases not matched to a gene. The germline V gene encodes CDR1 MGHRA and CDR2 YSYEKL. The DNA of the CDR3 is TGCGCCAGCAGCCCAACAGGGGGCGAAAACTATGGCTACACCTTC. Its translation: CASSPTGGENYGYTF.

The rearrangement links TRBV9 to TRBJ2-7, with a possible D match to TRBD1 (5 bases). V dropped 2 bases and J dropped 5 bases, with 14 bases sitting between them. The CDR3 is made up of 14 amino acids. Germline-derived CDR1 and CDR2 are SGDLS and YYNGEE. The CDR3 here is CASSVQGASNEQYF. In nucleotides, the CDR3 is TGTGCCAGCAGCGTCCAGGGTGCGTCCAACGAGCAGTACTTC.

The chain carries TRBV9 and TRBJ2-1; perhaps TRBD1 as D (5 bases). Germline values: CDR1 SGDLS, CDR2 YYNGEE. The CDR3 consists of 12 residues. V lost 5 bases, J lost 8 bases, and 11 bases lay in between. The CDR3 here is CASRNQGDEQFF. DNA for the CDR3: TGTGCCAGCAGGAATCAAGGGGATGAGCAGTTCTTC.

This clone has a single count. This chain uses TRBV27 with TRBJ2-2; no definite D call. Germline CDR1 is MNHEY and CDR2 is SMNVEV (reference sequence). Between the trimmed V and J ends, which lost 6 bases and 0 bases, there was a span of 8 bases. The CDR3 contains 14 residues. The chain's CDR3 is CASRGRPNTGELFF. The DNA of the CDR3 is TGTGCCAGCAGGGGCAGGCCGAACACCGGGGAGCTGTTTTTT.

V usage is TRBV6-1 and J usage is TRBJ2-3; 7 bases fit TRBD1. The CDR3 length is 11 residues. V was pared by 7 bases and J by 7 bases, with 2 bases of the junction left unmatched. CDR1 is MNHNS, CDR2 SASEGT, per germline. The chain's CDR3 is CASTGGYTQYF. The CDR3 bases are TGTGCCAGCACAGGGGGATATACGCAGTATTTT.

The V gene is TRBV19, the J gene TRBJ1-2; possible D gene TRBD1, 5 bases. Germline CDR1 is LNHDA and CDR2 is SQIVND (reference sequence). V was cut by 8 bases and J by 4 bases, with 17 bases left in between. There are 14 residues in the CDR3. CDR3 bases: TGTGCCAGTTCCTTTGGGGGAGGGGCCTATGGCTACACCTTC. Translated: CASSFGGGAYGYTF.

The V and J genes are TRBV5-1 and TRBJ2-1, with unresolved D. This CDR3 spans 14 amino acids. Germline lookup yields CDR1 SGHRS and CDR2 YFSETQ. The V and J ends lost 1 base and 8 bases respectively, with 13 bases between them. This chain's CDR3 is CASSLSLPGHEQFF. The CDR3 coding sequence is TGCGCCAGCAGCTTGTCCCTCCCGGGCCATGAGCAGTTCTTC.

This clone came up many times. This sample also contains other DNA sequences that code for the same CDR3. V usage is TRBV7-9 and J usage is TRBJ2-6, with D uncertain. V gave up 5 bases and J gave up 1 base, with 9 bases separating them. Germline values: CDR1 SEHNR, CDR2 FQNEAQ (reference sequence). The CDR3 length is 15 residues. CDR3 sequence reads: CASSVLGSGANVLTF. As DNA, the CDR3 is TGTGCCAGCAGCGTGCTAGGATCTGGGGCCAACGTCCTGACTTTC. Full variable domain (remainder filled in from reference TRBV7-9 and TRBJ2-6): DTGVSQNPRHKITKRGQNVTFRCDPISEHNRLYWYRQTLGQGPEFLTYFQNEAQLEKSRLLSDRFSAERPKGSFSTLEIQRTEQGDSAMYLCASSVLGSGANVLTFGAGSRLTVL.

The chain carries TRBV13 and TRBJ1-2, with 7 bases that match TRBD1. After removal of 0 bases from V and 0 bases from J, the junction contained 4 bases not matched to a gene. Germline V CDR1 and CDR2: PRHDT, FYEKMQ (reference sequence). This CDR3 is 16 amino acids long. CDR3 in amino acids: CASSLGRDRSNYGYTF. CDR3 nucleotides: TGTGCCAGCAGCTTAGGCAGGGACAGATCTAACTATGGCTACACCTTC.

The J gene is TRBJ2-7, the V gene TRBV27, with a weak D call TRBD1 (7 bases). The CDR3 extends over 15 amino acids. V shed 6 bases and J shed 4 bases, with 19 bases lying between them. Germline CDR1 is MNHEY and CDR2 is SMNVEV (reference sequence). CDR3: CASSFWTGGRYEQYF. CDR3 nucleotide sequence: TGTGCCAGCAGCTTCTGGACAGGAGGGAGGTACGAGCAGTACTTC.

The DNA of the CDR3 is TGTGCCAGCAGTGAAGTCGCCCCGGGCAGGGAGTCTGGAAACACCATATATTTT. Encoded protein: CASSEVAPGRESGNTIYF. The chain couples TRBV6-1 to TRBJ1-3; perhaps TRBD1 as D (5 bases). This CDR3 has 18 amino acids. The V end lost 1 base, the J end lost 1 base, and 17 bases lay between the germline ends. The germline CDR1 and CDR2 sequences are MNHNS and SASEGT.

This chain links TRBV7-2 with TRBJ1-1; TRBD1 aligns across 7 bases. This CDR3 has 15 residues. Germline CDR1 and CDR2: SGHTA and FQGNSA. After removal of 5 bases from V and 1 base from J, the junction contained 7 bases not matched to a gene. This chain's CDR3 is CASSPTGAPNTEAFF. CDR3 DNA sequence: TGTGCCAGCAGCCCCACAGGGGCTCCGAACACTGAAGCTTTCTTT.

In this sample, this clone turned up a few times. The rearrangement joins TRBV10-3 to TRBJ2-2, with 10 bases aligning to TRBD1. CDR3 length: 15 amino acids. V lost 6 bases to trimming and J lost 4 bases; unmatched junction nucleotides: 5. Germline V gene sequence: CDR1 ENHRY, CDR2 SYGVKD. The CDR3 here is CAIRGQGRGTGELFF. The DNA of the CDR3 is TGTGCCATCAGGGGACAGGGGAGAGGCACCGGGGAGCTGTTTTTT.

This rearrangement joins TRBV6-1 to TRBJ2-1, with 13 bases lining up with TRBD2. V shed 6 bases, J shed 10 bases, and the junction held 9 bases outside the gene matches. Germline CDR1 and CDR2: MNHNS and SASEGT. This CDR3 has 15 residues. The CDR3 DNA reads TGTGCCAGCAGGACCGGGACTAGCGGGACTTTGGAGCAGTTCTTC. This sequence encodes CASRTGTSGTLEQFF.

The rearrangement joins TRBV7-9 to TRBJ2-7, with 8 bases lining up with TRBD2. The CDR3 length is 13 residues. Germline assignment: CDR1 SEHNR and CDR2 FQNEAQ (reference sequence). V gave up 5 bases and J gave up 12 bases; unmatched junction bases: 12. The CDR3 here is CASSPHRREVGYF. CDR3 bases: TGTGCCAGCAGCCCACATCGGCGGGAGGTTGGGTACTTC. The variable domain in full, completed from reference TRBV7-9 and TRBJ2-7, reads DTGVSQNPRHKITKRGQNVTFRCDPISEHNRLYWYRQTLGQGPEFLTYFQNEAQLEKSRLLSDRFSAERPKGSFSTLEIQRTEQGDSAMYLCASSPHRREVGYFGPGTRLTVT.

The CDR3 loop is CASSPFVQLGGPDTQYF. DNA for the CDR3: TGTGCCAGCAGCCCCTTTGTCCAGCTCGGGGGCCCAGATACGCAGTATTTT. This chain connects TRBV7-6 to TRBJ2-3, with D perhaps TRBD1 or TRBD2 (6 bases each). Germline V gene data show CDR1 as SGHVS and CDR2 as FNYEAQ. Deletions cut 5 bases from V and 4 bases from J, with 22 bases between. CDR3 length: 17 residues.

This chain links TRBV9 with TRBJ2-3, with TRBD1 matching 7 bases. CDR1 SGDLS and CDR2 YYNGEE come from the germline V gene. The junction had 18 bases not matched to a gene; V was cut back by 4 bases and J by 1 base. The CDR3 totals 19 residues. This chain's CDR3 is CASSPQSRGGREGTDTQYF. DNA of the CDR3: TGTGCCAGCAGCCCCCAATCGAGAGGGGGCCGGGAAGGCACAGATACGCAGTATTTT.

This rearrangement joins TRBV2 to TRBJ2-2, with 9 bases that match TRBD2. The CDR3 spans 15 residues. Germline V lookup: CDR1 SNHLY, CDR2 FYNNEI. Trimming removed 4 bases from V and 5 bases from J; junction bases left unmatched: 5. This CDR3 reads CASSAISGSTGELFF. The CDR3 DNA follows: TGTGCCAGCAGTGCGATTAGCGGGAGTACCGGGGAGCTGTTTTTT.

The rearrangement uses TRBV5-6 and TRBJ2-1; 13 bases align to TRBD2. The CDR3 consists of 19 residues. With V trimmed by 1 base and J by 1 base, 8 bases remained unmatched. Germline CDR1 and CDR2: SGHDT and YYEEEE. The CDR3 loop is CASSLRGLAGTGSYNEQFF. The CDR3 DNA sequence: TGTGCCAGCAGCTTGCGGGGACTAGCGGGAACAGGGTCCTACAATGAGCAGTTCTTC.